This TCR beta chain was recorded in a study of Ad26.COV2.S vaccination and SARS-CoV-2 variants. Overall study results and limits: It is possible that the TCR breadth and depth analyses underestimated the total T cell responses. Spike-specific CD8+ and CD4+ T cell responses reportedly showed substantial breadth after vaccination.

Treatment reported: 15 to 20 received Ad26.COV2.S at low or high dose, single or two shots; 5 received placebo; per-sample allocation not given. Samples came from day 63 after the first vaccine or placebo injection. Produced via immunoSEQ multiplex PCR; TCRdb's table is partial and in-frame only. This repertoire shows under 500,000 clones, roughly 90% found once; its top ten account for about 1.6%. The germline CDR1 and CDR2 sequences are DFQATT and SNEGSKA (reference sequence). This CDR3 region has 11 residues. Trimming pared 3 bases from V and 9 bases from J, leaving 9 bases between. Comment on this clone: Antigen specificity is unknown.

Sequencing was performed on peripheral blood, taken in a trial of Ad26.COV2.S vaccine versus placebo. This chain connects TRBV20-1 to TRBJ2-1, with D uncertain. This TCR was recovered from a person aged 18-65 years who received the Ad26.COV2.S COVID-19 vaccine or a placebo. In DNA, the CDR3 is TGCAGTGCTAGTAGAGCTGGTGAGCAGTTCTTC. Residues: CSASRAGEQFF.